A selection of T cell receptor beta chains follows, all from one sample in a study of T cell repertoires in ileal Crohn's disease. Assay used: immunoSEQ multiplex PCR; TCRdb lists only in-frame clones, some missing. Of about 12,000 clones listed, roughly 73% are singletons. Sequences were obtained from ileal tissue. These receptors originate from an adult with Crohn's disease. CDR3s include the opening cysteine and the closing phenylalanine or tryptophan. D genes are given only for firm matches. Only some rows state a clone size, as once, few, many or a class for expanded clones.

>-|TRBJ2-2|-|TRBV4-1
TGCGCCAGCAGCCAAATCCCCAGGGTAGACACCGGGGAGCTGTTTTTT
CASSQIPRVDTGELFF
>-|TRBJ2-1|-|TRBV19
TGTGCCAGTAGGCCGGACTATATAGGGTACAATGAGCAGTTCTTC
CASRPDYIGYNEQFF
>few|TRBJ2-3|TRBD1|TRBV2
TGTGCCAGCAGGGGACAGGAAGATACGCAGTATTTT
CASRGQEDTQYF
>-|TRBJ1-2|TRBD1|TRBV5-1
TGCGCCAGCAGCCCCCAACTGACAGGGGGCGTCTATGGCTACACCTTC
CASSPQLTGGVYGYTF
>-|TRBJ2-5|-|TRBV27
TGTGCCAGCAGGCCTGGGAGCGGTGAGACCCAGTACTTC
CASRPGSGETQYF
>medium-sized|TRBJ2-7|-|TRBV7-2
TGTGCCAGCAGCTTCGGCTCCTACGAGCAGTACTTC
CASSFGSYEQYF
>-|TRBJ2-7|-|TRBV7-2
TGTGCCAGCAGCTTAGGCCCCGGGAGCGAGCAGTACTTC
CASSLGPGSEQYF
>-|TRBJ1-4|-|TRBV7-6
TGTGCCAGCAGCTTAGGACTTGGGGGTATTGAAAAACTGTTTTTT
CASSLGLGGIEKLFF
>-|TRBJ1-5|TRBD1|TRBV5-1
TGCGCCAGTCGACAGGGTTTTAATCAGCCCCAGCATTTT
CASRQGFNQPQHF
>once|TRBJ1-6|-|TRBV5-4
TGTGCCAGCAGCTTAAACAGGAATGGGAATTCACCCCTCCACTTT
CASSLNRNGNSPLHF
>-|TRBJ1-6|TRBD1|TRBV7-3
TGTGCCAGCAGCTCACAGGGGCGAGAGTTTAATTCACCCCTCCACTTT
CASSSQGREFNSPLHF
>-|TRBJ2-1|TRBD1|TRBV11-3
TGTGCCAGCAGCGGGTCAGGGGGCAGTGAGCAGTTCTTC
CASSGSGGSEQFF
>-|TRBJ2-3|TRBD2|TRBV5-1
TGCGCCAGCAGGACTAGCGGGGGCCCCCCAGATACGCAGTATTTT
CASRTSGGPPDTQYF
>-|TRBJ2-7|-|TRBV6-1
TGTGCCAGCAGGGTTTATTCCGAGCAGTACTTC
CASRVYSEQYF
>-|TRBJ1-6|-|TRBV15
TGTGCCACCAGCAGAGATAAGAACGGGAATTCACCCCTCCACTTT
CATSRDKNGNSPLHF
>-|TRBJ2-7|TRBD2|TRBV6-1
TGTGCCAGGGGGGAGGGCCACGAGCAGTACTTC
CARGEGHEQYF
>-|TRBJ2-6|TRBD1|TRBV6-1
TGTGCCAGCAGTGGGCTAGGGACAGGGCGCTCTGGGGCCAACGTCCTGACTTTC
CASSGLGTGRSGANVLTF
>-|TRBJ2-2|TRBD2|TRBV29-1
TGCAGCGGGGGGGCGGGAGGGAGTGCACCGGGGGAGCTGTTTTTT
CSGGAGGSAPGELFF
>-|TRBJ2-5|TRBD2|TRBV11-1
TGTGCCAGCAGCTGGGGGACTAGCAACCAAGAGACCCAGTACTTC
CASSWGTSNQETQYF
>-|TRBJ1-1|TRBD1|TRBV19
TGTGCCAGTAGTTCAAGGACAGGGGGCAACTCTGAAGCTTTCTTT
CASSSRTGGNSEAFF
>-|TRBJ1-5|TRBD1|TRBV6-1
TGTGCCAGCAGTGCATTAGAACAGGGGGCAGGCCAGCCCCAGCATTTT
CASSALEQGAGQPQHF
>-|TRBJ2-7|TRBD2|TRBV7-2
TGTGCCAGCAGCTTAGGGGCTAGCGGGGGGGTTTACGAGCAGTACTTC
CASSLGASGGVYEQYF
>-|TRBJ2-7|-|TRBV21-1
TGTGCCAGCAGCAAACGGGCAAGCGGGGGCACCTACGAGCAGTACTTC
CASSKRASGGTYEQYF
>-|TRBJ1-4|-|TRBV7-6
TGTGCCAGCAGCCCGCGGGGGAATTCGGATGAAAAACTGTTTTTT
CASSPRGNSDEKLFF
>-|TRBJ2-1|TRBD1|TRBV11-2
TGTGCCAGCAGCCTACGTGTTACGGGACAGTACAATGAGCAGTTCTTC
CASSLRVTGQYNEQFF
>once|TRBJ2-5|TRBD2|TRBV9
TGTGCCAGCAGCGTAATGGCGGGGGGGCGAGAGACCCAGTACTTC
CASSVMAGGRETQYF
>-|TRBJ2-5|TRBD2|TRBV6-5
TGTGCCAGCAGTACCAGCGGGGGGGCCCCAGGGACCCAGTACTTC
CASSTSGGAPGTQYF
>-|TRBJ2-6|-|TRBV27
TGTGCCAGCAGCCCCTTAGGCAGAGCCATCTCCCCTAGCTCTGGGGCCAACGTCCTGACTTTC
CASSPLGRAISPSSGANVLTF
>-|TRBJ2-1|TRBD2|TRBV5-1
TGCGCCAGCAGCCAGGGGACTAGCGGGGGGAATGAGCAGTTCTTC
CASSQGTSGGNEQFF
>medium-sized|TRBJ1-3|-|TRBV6-5
TGTGCCAGCAGCTACACCTCAGGGACCGGACACACCATATATTTT
CASSYTSGTGHTIYF
>-|TRBJ2-2|TRBD1|TRBV6-1
TGTGCCAGCAGTGAAAGGGGCAGGGGGCGTACCGGGGAGCTGTTTTTT
CASSERGRGRTGELFF
>-|TRBJ2-1|-|TRBV19
TGTGCCAGTAGCCAGGGACGGGCCTCCTACAATGAGCAGTTCTTC
CASSQGRASYNEQFF
>-|TRBJ2-1|TRBD2|TRBV11-2
TGTGCCAGCAGCGGATTTAAGACTAGCGGGGGGGCCGCCTACAATGAGCAGTTCTTC
CASSGFKTSGGAAYNEQFF
>-|TRBJ1-5|-|TRBV11-2
TGTGCCAGCAGCTTTAGCACGAATCAGCCCCAGCATTTT
CASSFSTNQPQHF
>few|TRBJ1-1|-|TRBV7-9
TGTGCCAGCAGCTCTACCAGGGAGTGGGACACTGAAGCTTTCTTT
CASSSTREWDTEAFF